A selection of T cell receptor beta chains follows, all from one sample in a study of shared clonotypes between healthy human individuals. Only in-frame clones appear in the TCRdb table, and some are missing; sequencing was by immunoSEQ multiplex PCR. The sample lists 1.5 million to 2.5 million clones, about 95% occurring once. Material: naive CD8+ T cells sorted from blood. These receptors originate from a man aged 18 to 30 in good health. Both conserved end residues are part of each CDR3.

J gene	V gene	CDR3 protein
TRBJ1-1	TRBV27	CASSLGQDTEAFF
TRBJ2-7	TRBV7-9	CASSLSGSEQYF
TRBJ2-5	TRBV7-2	CASSLVTYETQYF
TRBJ2-5	TRBV19	CASSIDLGQEETQYF
TRBJ2-2	TRBV28	CASSPDNTGELFF
TRBJ1-1	TRBV9	CASSGSDREGTEAFF
TRBJ1-1	TRBV19	CASSIDLFEQVSMNTEAFF
TRBJ2-7	TRBV7-6	CASSAGQATYEQYF
TRBJ2-1	TRBV11-2	CASSLELAGPSRNNEQFF
TRBJ1-5	TRBV28	CASSLWDGNQPQHF
TRBJ1-6	TRBV28	CASSLGSSPLHF
TRBJ1-2	TRBV5-1	CASRGDRALSYGYTF
TRBJ1-4	TRBV27	CASRGAYEKLFF